This TCR beta chain was recorded in a study of T cell repertoires in cytomegalovirus infection. On the study more broadly: A matching HLA type, together with CMV infection, was signaled by public TCR beta signatures.

TCRdb itself ran the reads through MiXCR, one entry per CDR3 protein. The sample has about 450,000 distinct CDR3 sequences; roughly a third are singletons. Germline lookup yields CDR1 MNHEY and CDR2 SMNVEV (reference sequence). The CDR3 has 13 residues. This clonotype was counted between two and nine times. Sequence at one end of the junction differs from germline and may be a read error. Sequenced sample: PBMCs. This clonotype originated in a human donor in good health (CMV status not recorded). Some clones in this sample may be carry-over from other donors' samples. The genes are TRBV27 and TRBJ1-3; the D is unclear. CDR3 in amino acids: CASSSLAGNAIYF. CDR3 nucleotides: TGTGCCAGCAGTTCCCTCGCCGGAAACGCCATATATTTT.